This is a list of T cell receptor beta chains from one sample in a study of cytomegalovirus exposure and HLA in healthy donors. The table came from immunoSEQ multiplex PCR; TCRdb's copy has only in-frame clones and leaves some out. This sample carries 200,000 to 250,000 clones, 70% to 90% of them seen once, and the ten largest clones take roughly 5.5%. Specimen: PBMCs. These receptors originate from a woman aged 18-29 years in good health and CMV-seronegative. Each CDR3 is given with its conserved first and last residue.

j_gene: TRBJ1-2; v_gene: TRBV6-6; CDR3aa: CASRVPDREDGYTF
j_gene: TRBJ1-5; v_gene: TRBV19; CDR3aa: CASSIRGAIRDQPQHF
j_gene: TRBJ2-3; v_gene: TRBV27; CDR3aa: CASSLGTLFPSTDTQYF
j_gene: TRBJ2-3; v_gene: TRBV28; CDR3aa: CASSLSRGTDTQYF
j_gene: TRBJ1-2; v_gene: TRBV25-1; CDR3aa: CASSGVGYGYTF
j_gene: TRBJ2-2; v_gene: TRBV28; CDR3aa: CASSLRGFNTGELFF
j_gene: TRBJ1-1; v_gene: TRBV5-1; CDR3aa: CASSAFAGTPNTEAFF
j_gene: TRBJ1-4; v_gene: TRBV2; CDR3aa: CASSLDRGGSRTNEKLFF
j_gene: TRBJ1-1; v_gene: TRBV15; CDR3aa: CATSPGSGGRTEAFF
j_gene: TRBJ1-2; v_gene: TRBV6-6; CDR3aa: CASSAGQGRFGYTF